The 4 T cell receptor beta chains below all came from one sample that was sequenced in a study of PD-1 blockade in classical Hodgkin lymphoma. Using immunoSEQ multiplex PCR, the repertoire was profiled, and TCRdb retains in-frame clones only, with some absent. The sample records 25,000 to 40,000 clones, 82% being singletons. Each and every patient relapsed after autologous stem cell transplantation, and patients got differing brentuximab vedotin exposure. Sequencing was performed on peripheral blood mononuclear cells (PBMCs), taken at baseline. The source of these receptors is a human donor with classical Hodgkin lymphoma.

This chain joins TRBV18 and TRBJ2-6; the D gene is possibly TRBD2 (6 bases). Trimming cost V 3 bases and J 5 bases, with 14 bases left between them. Germline CDR1 reads KGHSH; CDR2 reads LQKENI. The CDR3 length is 16 residues. CDR3 coding DNA: TGTGCCAGCTCACCGACCGAGGGACTTCGGGCCAACGTCCTGACTTTC. Translation gives CASSPTEGLRANVLTF.

The rearrangement uses TRBV27 and TRBJ1-1; no clear D. The CDR3 length is 12 residues. CDR1 and CDR2 (germline): MNHEY, SMNVEV (reference sequence). V lost 2 bases and J 8 bases, leaving 9 bases between the germline ends. CDR3 region: CASSLPAGEAFF. The CDR3 nucleotides are TGTGCCAGCAGTTTACCAGCGGGGGAAGCTTTCTTT.

The chain joins TRBV27 to TRBJ2-7; D may be TRBD1 (5 bases). V gave up 9 bases and J gave up 7 bases, with 13 bases separating them. CDR1 MNHEY and CDR2 SMNVEV come from the germline V gene (reference sequence). The CDR3 is 11 residues long. The CDR3 DNA reads as TGTGCCAGTACAGGTTTTAATGAGCAGTACTTC. This codes for CASTGFNEQYF.

This sequence joins TRBV7-2 and TRBJ1-1; possibly TRBD1 for D (6 bases). The CDR3 extends over 16 amino acids. V was cut by 3 bases and J by 1 base, with 15 bases left in between. Germline V CDR1 and CDR2: SGHTA, FQGNSA. The DNA for the CDR3 is TGTGCCAGCAGCTTGTTTATATCGGGGGCGAACACTGAAGCTTTCTTT. This gives the protein CASSLFISGANTEAFF.